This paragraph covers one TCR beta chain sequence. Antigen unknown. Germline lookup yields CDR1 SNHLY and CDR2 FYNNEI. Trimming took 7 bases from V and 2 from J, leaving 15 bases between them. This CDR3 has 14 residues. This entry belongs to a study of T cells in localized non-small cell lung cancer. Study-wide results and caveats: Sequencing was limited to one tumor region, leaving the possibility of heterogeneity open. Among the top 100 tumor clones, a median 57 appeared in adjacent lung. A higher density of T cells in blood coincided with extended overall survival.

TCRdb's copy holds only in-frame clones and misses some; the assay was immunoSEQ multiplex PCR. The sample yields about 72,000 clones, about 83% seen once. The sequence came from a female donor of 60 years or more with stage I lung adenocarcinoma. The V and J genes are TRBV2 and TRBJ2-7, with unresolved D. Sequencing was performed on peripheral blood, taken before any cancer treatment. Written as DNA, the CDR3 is TGTGCCAGCAAGAATAATGAACCTACCTACGAGCAGTACTTC. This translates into CASKNNEPTYEQYF.